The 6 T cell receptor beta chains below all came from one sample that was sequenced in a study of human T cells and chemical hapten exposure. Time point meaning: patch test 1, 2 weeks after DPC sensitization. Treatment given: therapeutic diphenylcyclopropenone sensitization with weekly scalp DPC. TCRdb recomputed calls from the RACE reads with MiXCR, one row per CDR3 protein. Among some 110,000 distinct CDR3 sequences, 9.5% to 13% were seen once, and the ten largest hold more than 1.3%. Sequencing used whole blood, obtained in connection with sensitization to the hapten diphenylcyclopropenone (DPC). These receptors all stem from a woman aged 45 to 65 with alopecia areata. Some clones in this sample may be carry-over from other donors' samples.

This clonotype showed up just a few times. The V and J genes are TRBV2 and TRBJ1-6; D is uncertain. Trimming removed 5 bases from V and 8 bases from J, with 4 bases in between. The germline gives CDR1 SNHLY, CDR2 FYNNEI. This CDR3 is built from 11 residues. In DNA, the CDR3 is TGTGCCAGCAGTATTGATTCACCCCTCCACTTT. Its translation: CASSIDSPLHF. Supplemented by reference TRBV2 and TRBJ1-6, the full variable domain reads EPEVTQTPSHQVTQMGQEVILRCVPISNHLYFYWYRQILGQKVEFLVSFYNNEISEKSEIFDDQFSVERPDGSNFTLKIRSTKLEDSAMYFCASSIDSPLHFGNGTRLTVT.

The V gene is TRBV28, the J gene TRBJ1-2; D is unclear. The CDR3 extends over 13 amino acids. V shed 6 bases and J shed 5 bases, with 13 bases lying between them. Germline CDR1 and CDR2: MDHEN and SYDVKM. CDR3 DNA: TGTGCCAGCAGCCCCACCAGGCTTTATGGCTACACCTTC. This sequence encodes CASSPTRLYGYTF.

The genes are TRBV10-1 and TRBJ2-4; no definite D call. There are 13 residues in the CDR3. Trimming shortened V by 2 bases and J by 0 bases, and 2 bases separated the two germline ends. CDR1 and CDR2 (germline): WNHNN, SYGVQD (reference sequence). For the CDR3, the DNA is TGCGCCAGCAGTGAGGGAGCCAAAAACATTCAGTACTTC. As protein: CASSEGAKNIQYF.

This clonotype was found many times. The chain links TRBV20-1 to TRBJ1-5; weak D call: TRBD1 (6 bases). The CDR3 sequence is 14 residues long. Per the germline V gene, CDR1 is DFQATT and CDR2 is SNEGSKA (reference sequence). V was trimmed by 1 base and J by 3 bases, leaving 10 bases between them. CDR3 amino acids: CSARARDNNQPQHF. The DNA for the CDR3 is TGCAGTGCTAGAGCCCGGGACAACAATCAGCCCCAGCATTTT.

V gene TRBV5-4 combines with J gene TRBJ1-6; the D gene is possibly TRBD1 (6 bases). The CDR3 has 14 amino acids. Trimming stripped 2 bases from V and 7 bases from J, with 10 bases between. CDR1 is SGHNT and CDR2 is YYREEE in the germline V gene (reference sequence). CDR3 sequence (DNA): TGTGCCAGCAGCTTTGGACAGTCGAATTCACCCCTCCACTTT. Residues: CASSFGQSNSPLHF. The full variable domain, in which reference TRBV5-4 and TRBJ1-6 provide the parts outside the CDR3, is ETGVTQSPTHLIKTRGQQVTLRCSSQSGHNTVSWYQQALGQGPQFIFQYYREEENGRGNFPPRFSGLQFPNYSSELNVNALELDDSALYLCASSFGQSNSPLHFGNGTRLTVT.

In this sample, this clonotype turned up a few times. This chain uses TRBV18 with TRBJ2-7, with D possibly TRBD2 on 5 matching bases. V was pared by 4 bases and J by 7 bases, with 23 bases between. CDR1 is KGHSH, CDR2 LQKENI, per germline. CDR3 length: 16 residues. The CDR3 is CASSLQPPERSIEQYF. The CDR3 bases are TGTGCCAGCTCACTCCAGCCCCCCGAGCGGTCGATTGAGCAGTACTTC.